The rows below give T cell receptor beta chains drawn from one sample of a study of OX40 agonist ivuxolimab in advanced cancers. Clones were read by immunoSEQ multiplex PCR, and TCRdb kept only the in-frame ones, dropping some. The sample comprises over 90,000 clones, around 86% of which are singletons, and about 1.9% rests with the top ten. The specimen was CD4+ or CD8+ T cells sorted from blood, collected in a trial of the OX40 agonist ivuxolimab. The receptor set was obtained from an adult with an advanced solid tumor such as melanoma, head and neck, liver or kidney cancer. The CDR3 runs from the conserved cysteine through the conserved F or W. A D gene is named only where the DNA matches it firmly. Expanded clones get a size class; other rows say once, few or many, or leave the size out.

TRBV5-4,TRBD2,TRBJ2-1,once,TGTGCCAGCAGCGCACGTAGCGGGAGCTACAATGAGCAGTTCTTC,CASSARSGSYNEQFF
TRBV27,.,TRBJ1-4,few,TGTGCCAGCAGTCCTCTGATAAGGCGAGGCGAAAAACTGTTTTTT,CASSPLIRRGEKLFF
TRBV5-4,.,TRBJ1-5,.,TGTGCCAGCAGGGGTCGGGGGCCCGCCTCTGGCAATCAGCCCCAGCATTTT,CASRGRGPASGNQPQHF
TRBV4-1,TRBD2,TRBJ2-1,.,TGCGCCAGCAGCCAGGCTCTCCTAGCGGGCAACTACAATGAGCAGTTCTTC,CASSQALLAGNYNEQFF
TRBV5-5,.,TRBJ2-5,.,TGTGCCAGCAGCTTCCCCCACGTTGAGACCCAGTACTTC,CASSFPHVETQYF
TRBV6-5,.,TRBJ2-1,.,TGTGCCAGCAGAGTTGCGGGATGGGAGTATGAGCAGTTCTTC,CASRVAGWEYEQFF
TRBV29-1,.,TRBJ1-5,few,TGCAGCGTTCGACAAGGAGAGGGACAGCCCCAGCATTTT,CSVRQGEGQPQHF
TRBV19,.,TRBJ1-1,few,TGTGCCAGTACCATCTCCAGTGACAGACGGGGAGCTTTCTTT,CASTISSDRRGAFF
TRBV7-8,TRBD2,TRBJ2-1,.,TGTGCCAGCAGCATGGGAGCGGGAGGTTCTTACAATGAGCAGTTCTTC,CASSMGAGGSYNEQFF
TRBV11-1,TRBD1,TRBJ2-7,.,TGTGCCAGCAGCTTAGCTAGGGGGACAGCGAGATTCTACGAGCAGTACTTC,CASSLARGTARFYEQYF
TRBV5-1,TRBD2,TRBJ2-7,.,TGCGCCAGCAGCCCGACTCTAGCGGGAGGTTCCTACGAGCAGTACTTC,CASSPTLAGGSYEQYF